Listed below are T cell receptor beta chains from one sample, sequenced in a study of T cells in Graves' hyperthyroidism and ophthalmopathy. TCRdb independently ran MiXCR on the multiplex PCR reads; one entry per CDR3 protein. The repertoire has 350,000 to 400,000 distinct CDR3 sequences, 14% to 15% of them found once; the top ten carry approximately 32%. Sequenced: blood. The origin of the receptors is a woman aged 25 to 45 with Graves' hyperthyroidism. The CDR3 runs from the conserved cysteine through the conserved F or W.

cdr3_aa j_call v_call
CASSPPGAERSDTQYF TRBJ2-3 TRBV18
CATSDGTRRAFF TRBJ1-1 TRBV24-1
CASSLTALSNTGELFF TRBJ2-2 TRBV6-2/TRBV6-3
CASSESLTGLADNEQFF TRBJ2-1 TRBV25-1
CSARDLSGMVNEQFF TRBJ2-1 TRBV20-1
CASSLDRRELETQYF TRBJ2-5 TRBV11-2
CSASRLATDTQYF TRBJ2-3 TRBV20-1
CASSLGASPLSGELFF TRBJ2-2 TRBV7-9
CASSFYREGTDTQYF TRBJ2-3 TRBV27
CATSDTTGGFETQYF TRBJ2-5 TRBV24-1
CASSYGTGNTEAFF TRBJ1-1 TRBV6-5
CASSTLHGSYNSPLHF TRBJ1-6 TRBV5-5
CASSQDRAPGELFF TRBJ2-2 TRBV4-2
CASKGLAAAPSTDTQYF TRBJ2-3 TRBV6-2/TRBV6-3
CATSEKLGTSGSVMFGEQFF TRBJ2-1 TRBV24-1
CASSTGTANEKLFF TRBJ1-4 TRBV28
CASSEAKSGTSGSRETQYF TRBJ2-5 TRBV6-1
CASRPPTNTGELFF TRBJ2-2 TRBV6-1
CASRTRGVADGYTF TRBJ1-2 TRBV6-1
CAISESGLAGGYEQYF TRBJ2-7 TRBV10-3
CATSDSGYYTGELFF TRBJ2-2 TRBV24-1
CASSPFLAGDSYNEQFF TRBJ2-1 TRBV5-5
CSARDLPRLYEQYF TRBJ2-7 TRBV20-1
CSASHGYTF TRBJ1-2 TRBV20-1
CASSLQAAIDTQYF TRBJ2-3 TRBV5-4
CASTASGTSAYNEQFF TRBJ2-1 TRBV11-3
CASSLDWTSGSHEQFF TRBJ2-1 TRBV5-1
CASSLVAGPGEQYF TRBJ2-7 TRBV7-2
CASSLATGGLSGANVLTF TRBJ2-6 TRBV13
CASSLMDRRSPLHF TRBJ1-6 TRBV27
CASSQERVRRGEKLFF TRBJ1-4 TRBV3-1
CASSYSFPGIYGYTF TRBJ1-2 TRBV6-5
CATSRDGGSGEKLFF TRBJ1-4 TRBV15
CASSLGTSDSDTQYF TRBJ2-3 TRBV5-1
CASRQGTGNTIYF TRBJ1-3 TRBV6-1
CASSDSGDTEAFF TRBJ1-1 TRBV6-1
CASSPGDTWGKNIQYF TRBJ2-4 TRBV7-2
CASSLVVSRTDRQADTDTQYF TRBJ2-3 TRBV5-1
CSARAVSGDSPSGNTIYF TRBJ1-3 TRBV20-1
CAWSHKQRETYEQYF TRBJ2-7 TRBV30
CASSEGAGEWETQYF TRBJ2-5 TRBV10-1
CASSPTATDTQYF TRBJ2-3 TRBV18
CASSPGQGPYEQFF TRBJ2-1 TRBV18
CSAYDSNYYEQYF TRBJ2-7 TRBV20-1
CASREPGSSYGYTF TRBJ1-2 TRBV6-1
CSASRPLVPGQETTYEQYF TRBJ2-7 TRBV20-1
CAWSVRTYEQFF TRBJ2-1 TRBV30
CASSWPTRNPDTQYF TRBJ2-3 TRBV5-6
CASRYQPGQSYEQYF TRBJ2-7 TRBV28
CATSDWTDSQPQHF TRBJ1-5 TRBV24-1